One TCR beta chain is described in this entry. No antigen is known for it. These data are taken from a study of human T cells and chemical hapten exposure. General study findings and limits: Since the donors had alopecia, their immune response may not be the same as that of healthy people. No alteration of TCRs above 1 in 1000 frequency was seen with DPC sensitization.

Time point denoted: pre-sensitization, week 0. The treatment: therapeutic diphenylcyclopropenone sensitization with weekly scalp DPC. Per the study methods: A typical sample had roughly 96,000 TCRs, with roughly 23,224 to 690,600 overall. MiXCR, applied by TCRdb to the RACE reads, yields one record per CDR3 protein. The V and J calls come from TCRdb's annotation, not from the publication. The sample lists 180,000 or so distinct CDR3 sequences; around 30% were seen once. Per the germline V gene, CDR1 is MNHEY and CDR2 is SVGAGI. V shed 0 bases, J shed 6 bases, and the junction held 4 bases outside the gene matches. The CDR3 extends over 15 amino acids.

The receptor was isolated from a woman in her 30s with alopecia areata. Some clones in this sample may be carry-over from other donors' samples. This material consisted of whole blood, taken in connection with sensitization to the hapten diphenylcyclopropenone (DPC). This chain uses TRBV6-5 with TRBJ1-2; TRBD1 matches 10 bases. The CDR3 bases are TGTGCCAGCAGTTACTCTGACAGGGGGCACCATGGCTACACCTTC. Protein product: CASSYSDRGHHGYTF.